Listed here is a single T cell receptor (beta chain). This sample was taken from a study of blood T cell repertoires in COVID-19. The overall study: Donors in the United States, Italy and Spain gave samples during acute or convalescent COVID-19.

V lost 6 bases to trimming and J lost 5 bases, with 11 bases between them. Germline V gene sequence: CDR1 ENHRY, CDR2 SYGVKD. This CDR3 comprises 13 residues. Methods used by the authors: Amplification from reference gene primers served as the basis for estimated nucleated cell counts. The repertoire was sequenced with immunoSEQ multiplex PCR; TCRdb's copy has only in-frame clones and lacks some. V, J and clone size are taken as reported in that table, and D and trimming were inferred from the DNA itself. Of more than 85,000 clones in the sample, about 90% were seen once. The TCR was taken from a man aged 45-65 years with active COVID-19. The J gene is TRBJ2-1, the V gene TRBV10-3; D perhaps matches TRBD1 (7 bases). The sequenced sample was peripheral blood. The CDR3 here is CAISPGGHNEQFF. DNA of the CDR3: TGTGCCATCAGCCCAGGGGGGCACAATGAGCAGTTCTTC.